This TCR beta chain is drawn from a study of shared clonotypes between healthy human individuals. CD8 cells classed as naive were CD45RO-negative and positively selected for CCR7, excluding terminally differentiated effector memory CD45RA+ cells. The germline CDR1 and CDR2 sequences are SGHAT and FQNNGV. CDR3 length: 15 residues. Germline trimming cut 3 bases from V and 2 bases from J; bases unmatched to any gene: 3. The protocol was immunoSEQ multiplex PCR, while the TCRdb copy is restricted to in-frame clones and leaves out a portion. Here the sample spans 750,000 to 1,000,000 clones, 80% to 95% being singletons.

V usage is TRBV11-2 and J usage is TRBJ2-7; TRBD2 agrees at 11 bases. The material sequenced was naive CD8+ T cells sorted from blood. This TCR was recovered from a man aged 25 to 40 in good health. The chain's CDR3 is CASSLPGLAAYEQYF. The CDR3 bases are TGTGCCAGCAGCTTGCCGGGACTAGCGGCCTACGAGCAGTACTTC.